These 20 T cell receptor beta chains came from one sample sequenced in a study of early T cells in non-severe SARS-CoV-2 infection. TCRdb re-called the 5' RACE reads through MiXCR, storing one row per CDR3 protein. Among about 22,000 distinct CDR3 sequences listed, about 5% were seen once. Sequencing used whole blood. The receptors originated from an adult who was a healthcare worker with PCR-confirmed SARS-CoV-2 infection or an uninfected control (not recorded which).

This clonotype was counted a few times. The chain joins TRBV19 to TRBJ1-3; D is undetermined. In germline, CDR1 is LNHDA, CDR2 SQIVND (reference sequence). The CDR3 runs to 14 residues. V was trimmed by 1 base and J by 7 bases, leaving 11 bases between them. CDR3 DNA sequence: TGTGCCAGTAGTATAGCGGCCAACCAGAACACCATATATTTT. Protein product: CASSIAANQNTIYF.

At least ten counts were recorded for this clonotype. The V call is TRBV7-3, the J call TRBJ1-2; D is ambiguous. Germline V lookup: CDR1 SGHTA, CDR2 FQGTGA. V lost 5 bases to trimming and J lost 4 bases, with 17 bases between them. The CDR3 length is 15 residues. The CDR3 is CASSPGDGRLYGYTF. DNA for the CDR3: TGTGCCAGCAGCCCCGGTGATGGCAGGCTCTATGGCTACACCTTC.

The table lists this clonotype with a few counts. The chain uses TRBV5-1 and TRBJ2-2, with 9 bases aligning to TRBD2. This CDR3 has 18 residues. J lost 1 base, V lost 1 base, and 8 bases had no gene match. Germline assignment: CDR1 SGHRS and CDR2 YFSETQ. The CDR3 spells CASSLSPSGVWNTGELFF. The CDR3 DNA follows: TGCGCCAGCAGCTTGAGCCCTAGCGGGGTATGGAACACCGGGGAGCTGTTTTTT.

This clonotype was recorded many times. The V and J genes are TRBV27 and TRBJ2-3, with 10 positions matching TRBD2. Per germline, CDR1 MNHEY and CDR2 SMNVEV (reference sequence). Trimming at V came to 5 bases and at J to 8 bases, leaving 10 bases not matched to a gene. CDR3 length: 15 amino acids. CDR3 sequence reads: CASSGASGGYGTQYF. CDR3 coding DNA: TGTGCCAGCAGTGGGGCTAGCGGGGGCTACGGTACGCAGTATTTT.

The chain couples TRBV7-9 to TRBJ2-1; 8 nucleotides match TRBD2. J was trimmed by 15 bases and V by 0 bases; bases with no gene match: 16. Per the germline V gene, CDR1 is SEHNR and CDR2 is FQNEAQ (reference sequence). This CDR3 spans 16 amino acids. CDR3 residues: CASSLAPSGGLESTFF. In DNA form, the CDR3 reads TGTGCCAGCAGCTTAGCGCCCAGCGGGGGCCTCGAGAGCACGTTCTTC.

This clonotype was counted at least ten times. This sequence joins TRBV12-3 or TRBV12-4 and TRBJ2-1, with TRBD2 matching over 12 bases. The junction had 8 bases not matched to a gene; V was cut back by 6 bases and J by 8 bases. The CDR3 loop spans 15 amino acids. The CDR3 loop reads CASRVRLAGADEQFF. In DNA, the CDR3 is TGTGCCAGCAGGGTCAGACTAGCGGGGGCCGATGAGCAGTTCTTC.

Ten or more counts support this clonotype. V is TRBV28 and J is TRBJ2-7, with D possibly TRBD1 on 5 matching bases. CDR1 and CDR2 (germline): MDHEN, SYDVKM. The CDR3 has 16 amino acids. Trimming cost V 1 base and J 2 bases, with 15 bases left between them. The CDR3 region is CASSLYRSSLPYEQYF. In DNA, the CDR3 is TGTGCCAGCAGTTTATACAGGAGTTCATTACCCTACGAGCAGTACTTC. Combining the CDR3 with reference TRBV28 and TRBJ2-7 gives the whole variable domain DVKVTQSSRYLVKRTGEKVFLECVQDMDHENMFWYRQDPGLGLRLIYFSYDVKMKEKGDIPEGYSVSREKKERFSLILESASTNQTSMYLCASSLYRSSLPYEQYFGPGTRLTVT.

Ten or more counts support this clonotype. The chain uses TRBV7-2 and TRBJ1-6; perhaps TRBD1 as D (6 bases). V was trimmed by 4 bases and J by 0 bases, leaving 10 bases between them. CDR3 length: 16 residues. Germline loops: CDR1 SGHTA, CDR2 FQGNSA. CDR3 amino acids: CASSSNRASYNSPLHF. The CDR3 DNA sequence: TGTGCCAGCAGCTCGAACAGGGCCTCCTATAATTCACCCCTCCACTTT.

This clonotype was seen at least ten times. The V call is TRBV3-1, the J call TRBJ1-2, with 8 bases lining up with TRBD1. The CDR3 has 16 amino acids. Germline V gene lookup returns CDR1 LGHDT and CDR2 YNNKEL (reference sequence). The V gene end was trimmed by 0 bases and the J gene end by 4 bases; junction bases not matched to a gene: 7. CDR3 sequence (DNA): TGTGCCAGCAGCCAAGAAACCTCAGGGGGCAGCTATGGCTACACCTTC. Residues: CASSQETSGGSYGYTF.

This clonotype has ten or more counts. V is TRBV30 and J is TRBJ1-1, with D possibly matching TRBD1 (5 bases). The germline V gene encodes CDR1 GTSNPN and CDR2 SVGIG (reference sequence). CDR3 length: 14 amino acids. Trimming removed 3 bases at V and 6 bases at J, with 17 bases between. CDR3 sequence: CAWSGTRGRAEAFF. CDR3 nucleotides: TGTGCCTGGAGCGGGACGCGGGGTAGGGCTGAAGCTTTCTTT. Full variable domain (rest looked up from reference TRBV30 and TRBJ1-1): SQTIHQWPATLVQPVGSPLSLECTVEGTSNPNLYWYRQAAGRGLQLLFYSVGIGQISSEVPQNLSASRPQDRQFILSSKKLLLSDSGFYLCAWSGTRGRAEAFFGQGTRLTVV.

This clonotype was picked up one time. The chain couples TRBV29-1 to TRBJ2-2; 7 nucleotides match TRBD1. CDR1 SQVTM and CDR2 ANQGSEA come from the germline V gene. The CDR3 is 11 residues long. After removal of 5 bases from V and 7 bases from J, the junction contained 1 base not matched to a gene. CDR3 in amino acids: CSVSGGGELFF. The CDR3 DNA is TGCAGCGTTTCAGGGGGCGGGGAGCTGTTTTTT.

This clonotype was observed a few times. This chain links TRBV4-2 with TRBJ1-1, with 9 bases lining up with TRBD1. V dropped 1 base and J dropped 8; count of bases not matched to a gene: 11. The germline V gene has CDR1 LGHNA and CDR2 YNFKEQ. The CDR3 covers 16 residues. The CDR3 region is CASSQAGDRDSGEAFF. The CDR3 coding sequence is TGTGCCAGCAGCCAAGCGGGGGACAGGGATTCGGGAGAAGCTTTCTTT.

This clonotype has a count of ten or more. The J gene is TRBJ1-5, the V gene TRBV4-3, with a tentative D call TRBD1 (5 bases). Looked up from germline, CDR1 is LGHNA and CDR2 is YSLEER. The CDR3 extends over 16 amino acids. Trimming cost V 0 bases and J 0 bases, with 9 bases left between them. The CDR3 region has the DNA TGCGCCAGCAGCCAAGATCAGGGCCATAGCAATCAGCCCCAGCATTTT. Translated: CASSQDQGHSNQPQHF.

Note on this clonotype: The junction and the germline gene differ at one end; a read error may be behind it. The chain is built from TRBV4-2 and TRBJ1-3; tentatively, D is TRBD1 (5 bases). The germline V gene has CDR1 LGHNA and CDR2 YNFKEQ. The CDR3 extends over 17 amino acids. CDR3 DNA: TGTGCCAGCAGCCAGGGACCGGGACGGAGCTCTGAAAACACCATATATTTT. Translating it yields CASSQGPGRSSENTIYF.

This rearrangement joins TRBV27 to TRBJ2-2; D not resolved. This CDR3 spans 14 amino acids. The germline V gene encodes CDR1 MNHEY and CDR2 SMNVEV (reference sequence). Between the trimmed V and J ends, which lost 6 bases and 1 base, there was a span of 9 bases. DNA of the CDR3: TGTGCCAGCAGCTCCCGGAGGAACACCGGGGAGCTGTTTTTT. Translation gives CASSSRRNTGELFF.

This clonotype was detected a few times. DNA of the CDR3: TGCAGCACCGAGGGGGGGCCAGATACGCAGTATTTT. Translation gives CSTEGGPDTQYF. The chain combines TRBV29-1 with TRBJ2-3; D is perhaps TRBD2 (7 bases). CDR3 length equals 12 residues. V was clipped by 8 bases and J by 4 bases, with 13 bases between them. Germline loops: CDR1 SQVTM, CDR2 ANQGSEA.

This clonotype was observed many times. A junction end diverges from the germline sequence, so it may reflect a read error. The V and J genes are TRBV7-7 and TRBJ2-7, with 8 bases fitting TRBD1. CDR1 and CDR2 (germline): SSHAT, FNYEAQ (reference sequence). The CDR3 covers 15 residues. CDR3 nucleotides: TGTGCTAGCAGCCCCGGGACAGGCGCCGACTACGAGCAGTACTTC. Its translation: CASSPGTGADYEQYF. Full variable domain (outside the CDR3, taken from reference TRBV7-7 and TRBJ2-7): GAGVSQSPRYKVTKRGQDVTLRCDPISSHATLYWYQQALGQGPEFLTYFNYEAQPDKSGLPSDRFSAERPEGSISTLTIQRTEQRDSAMYRCASSPGTGADYEQYFGPGTRLTVT.

In this sample, this clonotype turned up many times. The V call is TRBV3-1, the J call TRBJ2-5; D might be TRBD2 (5 bases). This CDR3 is 16 amino acids long. Germline V gene lookup returns CDR1 LGHDT and CDR2 YNNKEL (reference sequence). V was pared by 3 bases and J by 5 bases, with 19 bases between. The chain's CDR3 is CASSQMKGTTRETQYF. CDR3 in DNA: TGTGCCAGCAGCCAGATGAAGGGAACAACTAGGGAGACCCAGTACTTC.

This clonotype appeared many times. The J gene is TRBJ1-1, the V gene TRBV6-5; D remains unclear. The V and J ends lost 0 bases and 0 bases respectively, with 8 bases between them. The CDR3 contains 15 residues. Germline-derived CDR1 and CDR2 are MNHEY and SVGAGI. This CDR3 reads CASSYSWVVNTEAFF. CDR3 sequence (DNA): TGTGCCAGCAGTTACTCATGGGTAGTGAACACTGAAGCTTTCTTT.

This clonotype was found once. The chain carries TRBV5-6 and TRBJ2-7, with D unclear. This CDR3 spans 14 amino acids. Germline loops: CDR1 SGHDT, CDR2 YYEEEE. Trimming removed 0 bases at V and 2 bases at J, with 9 bases between. In nucleotides, the CDR3 is TGTGCCAGCAGCTTGGTGTTAGTCCCCTACGAGCAGTACTTC. Its protein is CASSLVLVPYEQYF.